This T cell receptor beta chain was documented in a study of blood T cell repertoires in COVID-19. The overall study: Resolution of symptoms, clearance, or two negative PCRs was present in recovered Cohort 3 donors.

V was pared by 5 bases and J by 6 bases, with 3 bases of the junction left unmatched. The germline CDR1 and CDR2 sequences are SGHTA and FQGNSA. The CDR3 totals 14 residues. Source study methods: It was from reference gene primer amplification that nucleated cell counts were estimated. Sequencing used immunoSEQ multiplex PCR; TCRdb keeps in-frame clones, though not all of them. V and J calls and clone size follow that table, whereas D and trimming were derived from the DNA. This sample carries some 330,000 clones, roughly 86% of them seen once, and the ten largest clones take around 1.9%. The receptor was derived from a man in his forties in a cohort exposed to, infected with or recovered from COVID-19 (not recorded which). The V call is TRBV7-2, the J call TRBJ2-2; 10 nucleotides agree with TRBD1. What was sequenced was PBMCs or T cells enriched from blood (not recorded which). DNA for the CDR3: TGTGCCAGCAGCCCCGGACAGGGGGCCGGGGAGCTGTTTTTT. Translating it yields CASSPGQGAGELFF.